Each of the 13 T cell receptor beta chains below was sequenced from the same sample in a study of blood T cell repertoires in COVID-19. Profiled with immunoSEQ multiplex PCR; TCRdb holds only in-frame clones, not every one. The top ten clones hold about 0.9% of a sample with under 450,000 clones, about nine tenths of them seen once. The source material was PBMCs or T cells enriched from blood (not recorded which). The receptors stem from a woman aged 40 to 49 who had been exposed to COVID-19.

There are a few counts of this clone. The identical CDR3 is also encoded by other nucleotide sequences in the sample. This chain uses TRBV12-3 or TRBV12-4 with TRBJ1-1, with D unclear. With 6 bases removed from V and 2 bases from J, the gap between germline ends came to 4 bases. The CDR3 is 11 amino acids. The CDR3 spells CASSPNTEAFF. DNA of the CDR3: TGTGCCAGCAGCCCAAACACTGAAGCTTTCTTT.

This clone was detected only once. This CDR3 is also generated by other DNA sequences in the sample. The genes are TRBV5-1 and TRBJ2-3; 10 nucleotides align to TRBD2. V lost 5 bases and J lost 0; bases outside the gene matches: 0. The V gene's germline CDR1 is SGHRS and CDR2 YFSETQ. This CDR3 has 14 residues. The CDR3, as DNA: TGCGCCAGCAGGACTAGCGGGAGCACAGATACGCAGTATTTT. Amino acid sequence: CASRTSGSTDTQYF.

Here the CDR3 DNA reads TGTGCCAGCATGGCTGTAATGAACACTGAAGCTTTCTTT. Protein product: CASMAVMNTEAFF. V usage is TRBV6-6 and J usage is TRBJ1-1, with D uncertain. Trimming stripped 7 bases from V and 0 bases from J, with 9 bases between. The germline gives CDR1 MNHNY, CDR2 SVGAGI (reference sequence). The CDR3 is 13 amino acids.

This clone was counted once. This chain joins TRBV5-8 and TRBJ1-6; 10 bases are a match to TRBD1. The CDR3 covers 14 residues. Germline lookup yields CDR1 SGHTS and CDR2 YDEGEE. V trimming: 4 bases; J trimming: 8 bases; junction bases outside the gene matches: 3. The CDR3: CASSLGQGDSPLHF. CDR3 bases: TGTGCCAGCAGCCTTGGACAGGGGGATTCACCCCTCCACTTT.

This clone was picked up one time. The chain carries TRBV11-2 and TRBJ1-5; 7 positions match TRBD1. The V gene end was trimmed by 1 base and the J gene end by 7 bases; junction bases not matched to a gene: 13. The CDR3 consists of 17 residues. CDR1 and CDR2 (germline): SGHAT, FQNNGV. The CDR3 reads CASSLGPQGWEGQPQHF. The CDR3 nucleotides are TGTGCCAGCAGCTTAGGCCCACAGGGGTGGGAAGGACAGCCCCAGCATTTT.

This chain links TRBV7-3 with TRBJ2-2; 7 nucleotides agree with TRBD2. Per germline, CDR1 SGHTA and CDR2 FQGTGA. This CDR3 is 18 amino acids long. V lost 3 bases, J lost 5 bases, and 15 bases stayed unmatched. The CDR3 DNA reads TGTGCCAGCAGCTTTGCGAACACAGGAGCGGGGTTGACCGGGGAGCTGTTTTTT. Residues: CASSFANTGAGLTGELFF.

The gene calls are TRBV30 and TRBJ1-2; maybe TRBD1 (5 bases). CDR1 and CDR2 (germline): GTSNPN, SVGIG (reference sequence). With 3 bases removed from V and 0 bases from J, the gap between germline ends came to 11 bases. CDR3 length: 14 residues. The chain's CDR3 is CAWRGDSSNYGYTF. In nucleotides, the CDR3 is TGTGCCTGGAGGGGTGACAGCTCTAACTATGGCTACACCTTC.

The rearrangement links TRBV7-9 to TRBJ1-5; the match to TRBD1 covers 7 bases. After removal of 5 bases from V and 4 bases from J, the junction contained 5 bases not matched to a gene. There are 14 residues in the CDR3. In germline, CDR1 is SEHNR, CDR2 FQNEAQ (reference sequence). The chain's CDR3 is CASSPGTANQPQHF. Written as DNA, the CDR3 is TGTGCCAGCAGCCCCGGGACAGCAAATCAGCCCCAGCATTTT.

The chain joins TRBV12-5 to TRBJ2-5; TRBD1 matches at 11 bases. The CDR3 has 15 residues. After removal of 5 bases from V and 8 bases from J, the junction contained 10 bases not matched to a gene. The germline V gene encodes CDR1 LGHNT and CDR2 FRNRAP. The CDR3 nucleotides read TGTGCTAGTGGTACACGAGGGACAGGGGGGGGTACCCAGTACTTC. Protein product: CASGTRGTGGGTQYF.

The genes are TRBV3-1 (or the pseudogene TRBV3-2) and TRBJ2-1; no firm D call. Trimming left V 0 bases short and J 9 bases short, with 6 bases between. Germline V CDR1 and CDR2: LGHDT, YNNKEL (reference sequence). This CDR3 is built from 12 residues. As DNA, the CDR3 is TGTGCCAGCAGCCAAGATCCCGGTGAGCAGTTCTTC. It yields the protein CASSQDPGEQFF.

CDR3 nucleotides: TGTGCCAGCTCACCCGAACAGGGGAAGAACACTGAAGCTTTCTTT. Translation: CASSPEQGKNTEAFF. The J gene is TRBJ1-1, the V gene TRBV18; 7 bases map to TRBD1. The CDR3 length is 15 residues. The trim removed 3 bases at V and 1 base at J, leaving 5 bases unmatched. In germline, CDR1 is KGHSH, CDR2 LQKENI.

V usage is TRBV6-2 or TRBV6-3 and J usage is TRBJ1-2; possible D gene TRBD1, 6 bases. This CDR3 spans 15 amino acids. Germline V CDR1 and CDR2: MNHEY, SVGEGT. Between the trimmed V and J ends, which lost 2 bases and 6 bases, there was a span of 16 bases. The CDR3 sequence: CASSYRGGWRNGYTF. CDR3 nucleotide sequence: TGTGCCAGCAGTTACCGGGGGGGCTGGAGAAATGGCTACACCTTC.

This sequence joins TRBV7-2 and TRBJ1-2; D unresolved. V lost 1 base and J 3 bases, leaving 9 bases between the germline ends. Germline values: CDR1 SGHTA, CDR2 FQGNSA. The CDR3 covers 14 residues. The CDR3 loop is CASSLDLSYYGYTF. The DNA for the CDR3 is TGTGCCAGCAGCTTAGACCTAAGCTACTATGGCTACACCTTC.